These T cell receptor beta chains were read from a single sample in a study of blood T cell repertoires in COVID-19. The method was immunoSEQ multiplex PCR; TCRdb's version includes in-frame clones alone and lacks a portion of them. The sample has roughly 300,000 clones; approximately 82% are singletons. Sequencing was performed on peripheral blood. The receptor source for this set is a woman aged 50 to 65 with acute or convalescent COVID-19. CDR3s include the opening cysteine and the closing phenylalanine or tryptophan. D genes are given only for firm matches.

d_call	v_call	j_call	cdr3_aa
NA	TRBV6-2/TRBV6-3	TRBJ1-5	CASSYGRGESNQPQHF
TRBD1	TRBV9	TRBJ1-4	CASSPGQGKLFF
TRBD1	TRBV5-1	TRBJ1-2	CASSSQGALDYGYTF
NA	TRBV19	TRBJ1-5	CASSTGFQPQHF
TRBD1	TRBV5-4	TRBJ1-5	CASSLGGQGAGQPQHF
TRBD1	TRBV6-5	TRBJ1-5	CASSSTGDNQPQHF
NA	TRBV27	TRBJ1-2	CASRLGQQGYTF
NA	TRBV7-9	TRBJ1-6	CASSSTGYNSPLHF
TRBD1	TRBV7-6	TRBJ2-3	CASSLLTGGTDTQYF
NA	TRBV14	TRBJ2-3	CASSQPGALISTDTQYF
NA	TRBV19	TRBJ1-1	CASSILTGSTEAFF
TRBD1	TRBV25-1	TRBJ1-2	CASSETGAGGYTF
TRBD2	TRBV29-1	TRBJ2-5	CSVDGGRGQETQYF
NA	TRBV5-4	TRBJ2-1	CASSLAGTPYNEQFF
TRBD1	TRBV7-2	TRBJ1-5	CASRPGGGNQPQHF
NA	TRBV5-1	TRBJ2-3	CASSEAGGAPTDTQYF
TRBD1	TRBV11-2	TRBJ2-2	CASTSGTGYGELFF
TRBD1	TRBV5-1	TRBJ1-5	CASSLTGESNQPQHF
NA	TRBV27	TRBJ1-1	CASSFLGRAVGVNTEAFF
NA	TRBV18	TRBJ1-5	CASSQDTNQPQHF
TRBD1	TRBV18	TRBJ1-1	CASSRGTGGTTEAFF
TRBD1	TRBV5-1	TRBJ2-2	CASRPLFQGAGELFF
TRBD1	TRBV7-9	TRBJ1-6	CASSSTYSGGQSPLHF
NA	TRBV10-3	TRBJ1-2	CAISAGQGDYGYTF
NA	TRBV6-5	TRBJ1-1	CASSPVTGNTEAFF
NA	TRBV2	TRBJ1-3	CASTRDNLGSGNTIYF
NA	TRBV25-1	TRBJ1-6	CASSPSQGSINSPLHF
TRBD1	TRBV6-2/TRBV6-3	TRBJ1-5	CASSPPGQKYQPQHF
TRBD1	TRBV5-6	TRBJ1-5	CASSLALTGVSNQPQHF
NA	TRBV5-4	TRBJ2-1	CASSLKGSSYNEQFF
NA	TRBV7-2	TRBJ2-3	CASSLGGGGQDTQYF
TRBD1	TRBV19	TRBJ2-5	CASSIWTPGGGETQYF
NA	TRBV2	TRBJ1-5	CASSTSDSINQPQHF
TRBD2	TRBV7-2	TRBJ2-1	CASSFGTKQFF
TRBD1	TRBV2	TRBJ1-4	CASSGLQGAIKEKLFF
NA	TRBV11-3	TRBJ2-1	CASSIQTSNEQFF
NA	TRBV9	TRBJ2-6	CASSVGGTGANVLTF
TRBD1	TRBV30	TRBJ2-7	CAWSKGTGANEQYF
NA	TRBV6-5	TRBJ1-6	CASSYYLQNSPLHF
TRBD2	TRBV10-3	TRBJ2-7	CAIGSGTTGNEQYF
TRBD2	TRBV7-2	TRBJ2-7	CASSLGASGIISYEQYF
TRBD1	TRBV7-3	TRBJ1-2	CASSEQTGLGYTF
TRBD1	TRBV11-2	TRBJ1-1	CASSSQQGVAFF
NA	TRBV19	TRBJ1-1	CASTRGRNTEAFF
TRBD1	TRBV27	TRBJ1-1	CASRTDRGNTEAFF
NA	TRBV30	TRBJ2-5	CAWSSTPPRTQYF
NA	TRBV6-5	TRBJ1-2	CASSSTSQGNYGYTF
NA	TRBV30	TRBJ2-5	CAWKGGGLETQYF
NA	TRBV7-9	TRBJ1-1	CASNEALPPLNTEAFF
NA	TRBV5-4	TRBJ2-6	CASSPVLSGANVLTF
TRBD1	TRBV10-1	TRBJ1-1	CASSMTGGARNTEAFF
TRBD2	TRBV9	TRBJ2-7	CASSFNPLAGSYEQYF
TRBD2	TRBV10-3	TRBJ2-6	CAMGRGWTSGANVLTF
NA	TRBV5-5	TRBJ1-4	CASSSGANEKLFF